These 15 T cell receptor beta chains were all obtained from the same sample, sequenced in a study of shared clonotypes between healthy human individuals. The method was immunoSEQ multiplex PCR; TCRdb's version includes in-frame clones alone and lacks a portion of them. The table includes about 470,000 clones, about four fifths detected once. Sequenced material: PBMCs. Receptors were obtained from a woman aged 40 to 50 in good health. Some clones in this sample may be carry-over from other donors' samples.

Comments on this clone: A much larger clonotype is one base distant, so this may be a read error. Other DNA sequences within the sample encode an identical CDR3. The chain uses TRBV10-1 and TRBJ1-1; 9 nucleotides match TRBD1. From germline, CDR1 is WNHNN and CDR2 SYGVQD (reference sequence). The CDR3 has 15 amino acids. The CDR3 DNA follows: TGCGCCAGCAGTCTGAACAGGGGGCCTGTCACTGAAGCCTTCTTT. It encodes CASSLNRGPVTEAFF.

This chain connects TRBV30 to TRBJ2-5; maybe TRBD2 (6 bases). The J call is doubtful: the DNA matches TRBJ2-7 better. The germline V gene has CDR1 GTSNPN and CDR2 SVGIG (reference sequence). The CDR3 extends over 13 amino acids. CDR3 residues: CAWNLALSYEQYF. CDR3 bases: TGTGCCTGGAACCTAGCGCTCTCCTACGAGCAGTACTTC.

This clone was seen just once. This chain connects TRBV30 to TRBJ1-4, with no clear D. With 0 bases removed from V and 6 bases from J, the gap between germline ends came to 8 bases. The CDR3 loop spans 13 amino acids. CDR1 is GTSNPN and CDR2 is SVGIG in the germline V gene (reference sequence). The CDR3 DNA reads TGTGCCTGGAGTGTAGGGTCCGATGAAAAACTGTTTTTT. It translates to CAWSVGSDEKLFF.

This sequence joins TRBV11-2 and TRBJ2-4; D perhaps matches TRBD2 (6 bases). V lost 5 bases to trimming and J lost 0 bases, with 11 bases between them. The CDR3 has 15 amino acids. Germline CDR1 SGHAT, CDR2 FQNNGV. The CDR3 sequence: CASSDSGLAKNIQYF. In DNA form, the CDR3 reads TGTGCCAGCAGCGATAGCGGTTTAGCCAAAAACATTCAGTACTTC.

J is TRBJ2-7 and V is TRBV5-1; 9 nucleotides line up with TRBD2. The CDR3 covers 16 residues. Per germline, CDR1 SGHRS and CDR2 YFSETQ. V gave up 5 bases and J gave up 5 bases; unmatched junction bases: 14. The CDR3 nucleotides read TGCGCCAGCAGAGGGGGAGCGGGAGGTCCCATCGACGAGCAGTACTTC. The encoded protein is CASRGGAGGPIDEQYF.

The V and J genes are TRBV30 and TRBJ1-1; D uncertain. The V end was cut by 3 bases, the J end by 1 base, with 6 bases between. The CDR3 is 12 residues long. Germline assignment: CDR1 GTSNPN and CDR2 SVGIG (reference sequence). The CDR3 reads CAWSPANTEAFF. In nucleotides, the CDR3 is TGTGCCTGGAGCCCGGCGAACACTGAAGCTTTCTTT.

The V call is TRBV10-3, the J call TRBJ2-1; D unresolved. V shed 3 bases and J shed 1 base, with 16 bases lying between them. The germline V gene has CDR1 ENHRY and CDR2 SYGVKD. CDR3 length: 17 amino acids. The DNA of the CDR3 is TGTGCCATCAGTGACTCCTCCGCCGGTAGGTCCTACAATGAGCAGTTCTTC. It encodes CAISDSSAGRSYNEQFF.

The chain links TRBV7-2 to TRBJ1-3; 7 nucleotides match TRBD1. The CDR3 loop spans 13 amino acids. Looked up from germline, CDR1 is SGHTA and CDR2 is FQGNSA. V was pared by 5 bases and J by 9 bases, with 7 bases of the junction left unmatched. CDR3 bases: TGTGCCAGCAGCCAAGGACAGGCAGCCACCATATATTTT. This codes for CASSQGQAATIYF.

The V and J genes are TRBV5-1 and TRBJ2-2; the match to TRBD1 covers 9 bases. V lost 0 bases, J lost 1 base, and 10 bases stayed unmatched. This CDR3 spans 19 amino acids. Per germline, CDR1 SGHRS and CDR2 YFSETQ. The CDR3 spells CASSLGLGQGVGNTGELFF. CDR3 bases: TGCGCCAGCAGCTTGGGATTGGGACAGGGCGTCGGGAACACCGGGGAGCTGTTTTTT.

This chain uses TRBV28 with TRBJ1-1; D not resolved. Germline V CDR1 and CDR2: MDHEN, SYDVKM. The CDR3 is 11 residues long. Trimming removed 10 bases from V and 0 bases from J, with 6 bases in between. This CDR3 reads CATTLNTEAFF. CDR3 in DNA: TGTGCCACCACACTGAACACTGAAGCTTTCTTT.

The chain has TRBV7-9 and TRBJ2-7; D remains unclear. Germline CDR1 SEHNR, CDR2 FQNEAQ (reference sequence). V was pared by 8 bases and J by 0 bases, with 17 bases between. The length of the CDR3 is 15 residues. The CDR3 bases are TGTGCCAGCGCGCAGGTTAGTTCGAGCTCCTACGAGCAGTACTTC. Amino acids: CASAQVSSSSYEQYF.

This chain uses TRBV2 with TRBJ2-5, with 14 bases fitting TRBD2. Unmatched junction bases numbered 8, after V lost 6 bases and J lost 5 bases. Germline V gene sequence: CDR1 SNHLY, CDR2 FYNNEI. The CDR3 is made up of 16 amino acids. CDR3 DNA: TGTGCCAGCAGGTCCCGACTAGCGGGAGGGTTGGAGACCCAGTACTTC. Protein sequence: CASRSRLAGGLETQYF.

The CDR3 coding sequence is TGTGCCAGCAGCGTTCGGGACAGCACTAATGAAAAACTGTTTTTT. It encodes CASSVRDSTNEKLFF. The chain recombines TRBV9 with TRBJ1-4; 7 positions agree with TRBD1. The CDR3 runs to 15 residues. Trimming cost V 2 bases and J 2 bases; bases outside gene matches: 3. Germline CDR1 is SGDLS and CDR2 is YYNGEE.

This chain links TRBV28 with TRBJ2-5, with D hard to call. V was trimmed by 5 bases and J by 11 bases, leaving 12 bases between them. Germline V gene data show CDR1 as MDHEN and CDR2 as SYDVKM. The CDR3 has 11 residues. CDR3 bases: TGTGCCAGCAGTCCCTATACGAAGCAGTACTTC. This encodes CASSPYTKQYF.

The chain employs TRBV29-1 and TRBJ2-1; possibly TRBD1 for D (6 bases). Trimming cost V 7 bases and J 1 base, with 11 bases left between them. Looked up from germline, CDR1 is SQVTM and CDR2 is ANQGSEA. There are 13 residues in the CDR3. CDR3 in amino acids: CSARGFSYNEQFF. Written as DNA, the CDR3 is TGCAGCGCAAGGGGGTTTTCCTACAATGAGCAGTTCTTC.